One and the same sample provided the 27 T cell receptor beta chains below, sequenced in a study of shared clonotypes between healthy human individuals. Clones were sequenced by immunoSEQ multiplex PCR, and TCRdb holds only the in-frame ones, with some missing. Here the sample spans over a million clones, around 97% being singletons. The sequencing sample was made of naive CD4+ T cells sorted from blood. Subset noted: CD45RA+ positively selected. These receptors were taken from a man aged 30-40 years in good health.

This clone was picked up one time. V usage is TRBV7-2 and J usage is TRBJ2-1; 10 nucleotides agree with TRBD2. This CDR3 contains 16 residues. CDR1 and CDR2 (germline): SGHTA, FQGNSA. J gave up 4 bases and V 0 bases, and 3 bases lay outside the gene matches. CDR3: CASSLARTSGYNEQFF. The CDR3 DNA is TGTGCCAGCAGCTTAGCGAGGACTAGCGGATACAATGAGCAGTTCTTC. Looking up the rest from reference TRBV7-2 and TRBJ2-1 gives the full variable domain: GAGVSQSPSNKVTEKGKDVELRCDPISGHTALYWYRQSLGQGLEFLIYFQGNSAPDKSGLPSDRFSAERTGGSVSTLTIQRTQQEDSAVYLCASSLARTSGYNEQFFGPGTRLTVL.

The sample holds one count of this clone. The genes are TRBV2 and TRBJ2-2, with 10 nucleotides matching TRBD1. Per germline, CDR1 SNHLY and CDR2 FYNNEI. The junction had 3 bases not matched to a gene; V was cut back by 4 bases and J by 4 bases. The CDR3 consists of 15 residues. CDR3 nucleotides: TGTGCCAGCAGTGGCGGGACAGGGGTCACCGGGGAGCTGTTTTTT. Translated, it gives CASSGGTGVTGELFF.

J is TRBJ1-1 and V is TRBV6-4; D possibly corresponds to TRBD1 (5 bases). Germline CDR1 reads MRHNA; CDR2 reads SNTAGT. The V end was cut by 3 bases, the J end by 7 bases, with 12 bases between. The CDR3 runs 13 residues. The CDR3 sequence is CASSEWQGGEAFF. The CDR3 DNA reads TGTGCCAGCAGTGAGTGGCAGGGTGGTGAAGCTTTCTTT.

DNA of the CDR3: TGTGCCAGCAGCTTATTGGAGGAATTAGTACGCGCGAGCTCTGGGGCCAACGTCCTGACTTTC. Translating gives CASSLLEELVRASSGANVLTF. The J gene is TRBJ2-6, the V gene TRBV7-8; D may be TRBD2 (5 bases). This CDR3 is built from 21 residues. CDR1 SGHVS and CDR2 FQNEAQ come from the germline V gene. The germline V and J ends were trimmed by 2 bases and 0 bases, with 23 bases remaining between them.

The chain has TRBV9 and TRBJ2-1; TRBD2 matches at 9 bases. V dropped 0 bases and J dropped 7; count of bases not matched to a gene: 5. Germline values: CDR1 SGDLS, CDR2 YYNGEE. CDR3 length: 15 residues. The CDR3, as DNA: TGTGCCAGCAGCGTAGCTCGGAGCGGGAGGAATGAGCAGTTCTTC. This translates into CASSVARSGRNEQFF.

The rearrangement joins TRBV6-5 to TRBJ1-5, with D unclear. The V gene lost 5 bases and the J gene lost 6 bases, with 17 bases spanning the gap. Germline assignment: CDR1 MNHEY and CDR2 SVGAGI. The CDR3 loop spans 15 amino acids. The CDR3, as DNA: TGTGCCAGCAGTCGGTCCTCACGGAGGAGTCAGCCCCAGCATTTT. It specifies CASSRSSRRSQPQHF.

Written as DNA, the CDR3 is TGTGCCAGCAGCAACCACGAGCAGTACTTC. It encodes CASSNHEQYF. V gene TRBV2 combines with J gene TRBJ2-7; D gene uncertain. Trimming shortened V by 6 bases and J by 5 bases, and 5 bases separated the two germline ends. This CDR3 spans 10 amino acids. Germline CDR1 reads SNHLY; CDR2 reads FYNNEI. Full variable domain (rest looked up from reference TRBV2 and TRBJ2-7): EPEVTQTPSHQVTQMGQEVILRCVPISNHLYFYWYRQILGQKVEFLVSFYNNEISEKSEIFDDQFSVERPDGSNFTLKIRSTKLEDSAMYFCASSNHEQYFGPGTRLTVT.

This rearrangement joins TRBV19 to TRBJ2-7; 13 nucleotides line up with TRBD2. Germline V CDR1 and CDR2: LNHDA, SQIVND (reference sequence). This CDR3 spans 14 amino acids. V trimming: 9 bases; J trimming: 4 bases; junction bases outside the gene matches: 6. CDR3 loop: CASSGLAGVYEQYF. The CDR3 bases are TGTGCCAGCTCCGGACTAGCGGGAGTGTACGAGCAGTACTTC.

The chain has TRBV18 and TRBJ1-2, with 8 bases aligning to TRBD1. V lost 5 bases, J lost 3 bases, and 8 bases stayed unmatched. Germline V gene lookup returns CDR1 KGHSH and CDR2 LQKENI. This CDR3 is 15 amino acids long. The CDR3 reads CASSKETGADYGYTF. CDR3 nucleotides: TGTGCCAGCTCAAAAGAGACAGGGGCTGACTATGGCTACACCTTC.

This clone was seen just once. The J gene is TRBJ2-7, the V gene TRBV7-3; 9 bases map to TRBD2. The CDR3 consists of 14 residues. CDR1 SGHTA and CDR2 FQGTGA come from the germline V gene. The V gene end was trimmed by 5 bases and the J gene end by 6 bases; junction bases not matched to a gene: 8. In DNA, the CDR3 is TGTGCCAGCAGCCTAATAGCGGGAGCCACCGAGCAGTACTTC. Translated, it gives CASSLIAGATEQYF.

The chain recombines TRBV28 with TRBJ2-7, with D perhaps TRBD2 (6 bases). Trimming removed 5 bases from V and 5 bases from J, with 16 bases in between. The CDR3 is made up of 14 amino acids. Germline CDR1 is MDHEN and CDR2 is SYDVKM. CDR3 amino acids: CASSDPGLWHEQYF. In DNA form, the CDR3 reads TGTGCCAGCAGTGACCCGGGACTCTGGCACGAGCAGTACTTC.

The chain uses TRBV7-9 and TRBJ2-7; D could derive from TRBD1 or TRBD2 (5 bases each). V lost 5 bases to trimming and J lost 2 bases, with 13 bases between them. Germline loops: CDR1 SEHNR, CDR2 FQNEAQ (reference sequence). The CDR3 runs 14 residues. This chain's CDR3 is CASSPWGSTYEQYF. The CDR3 DNA sequence: TGTGCCAGCAGCCCCTGGGGGTCGACCTACGAGCAGTACTTC.

This clone was observed a single time. An end of the junction does not agree with germline; a read error may underlie this. The chain carries TRBV5-5 and TRBJ1-1; tentatively, D is TRBD1 (5 bases). Germline loops: CDR1 SGHKS, CDR2 YYEKEE (reference sequence). This CDR3 has 13 amino acids. The CDR3 loop reads CASSLGGNAEAFF. The CDR3 bases are TGTGCCAGCAGCCTGGGGGGGAACGCTGAAGCTTTCTTT.

This clone was seen a single time. The rearrangement links TRBV18 to TRBJ2-7, with 14 bases fitting TRBD2. Germline assignment: CDR1 KGHSH and CDR2 LQKENI. The V gene end was trimmed by 5 bases and the J gene end by 3 bases; junction bases not matched to a gene: 9. This CDR3 comprises 17 residues. CDR3 residues: CASSVGTSGSLSYEQYF. The CDR3 DNA is TGTGCCAGCTCAGTCGGGACTAGCGGGAGCTTAAGCTACGAGCAGTACTTC.

The J gene is TRBJ2-5, the V gene TRBV5-1; TRBD2 matches at 7 bases. This CDR3 is built from 15 residues. CDR1 and CDR2 (germline): SGHRS, YFSETQ. Trimming took 0 bases from V and 3 from J; bases not matched to a gene: 5. The CDR3: CASSLAGTNEETQYF. DNA of the CDR3: TGCGCCAGCAGCTTGGCAGGGACTAACGAAGAGACCCAGTACTTC.

The chain joins TRBV5-4 to TRBJ2-5, with 9 positions matching TRBD1. The CDR3 runs to 15 residues. J was trimmed by 2 bases and V by 4 bases; bases with no gene match: 6. The germline gives CDR1 SGHNT, CDR2 YYREEE (reference sequence). CDR3 amino acids: CASSQKQGAQETQYF. CDR3 sequence (DNA): TGTGCCAGCAGCCAAAAACAGGGGGCTCAAGAGACCCAGTACTTC. Complete variable domain (other parts from reference TRBV5-4 and TRBJ2-5): ETGVTQSPTHLIKTRGQQVTLRCSSQSGHNTVSWYQQALGQGPQFIFQYYREEENGRGNFPPRFSGLQFPNYSSELNVNALELDDSALYLCASSQKQGAQETQYFGPGTRLLVL.

In DNA form, the CDR3 reads TGTGCCAGCAGGGGGATCTCTGGGGCCAACGTCCTGACTTTC. As protein: CASRGISGANVLTF. This chain links TRBV7-9 with TRBJ2-6; no reliable D call. Germline-derived CDR1 and CDR2 are SEHNR and FQNEAQ (reference sequence). Trimming took off 6 bases at V and 0 bases at J, with 6 bases between the two ends. This CDR3 has 14 amino acids.

The rearrangement links TRBV7-2 to TRBJ2-7, with 8 nucleotides matching TRBD2. The germline V gene encodes CDR1 SGHTA and CDR2 FQGNSA. J was trimmed by 0 bases and V by 1 base; bases with no gene match: 2. The CDR3 runs to 15 residues. The CDR3 nucleotides read TGTGCCAGCAGCTTAGGTGGGACTAGCTCCTACGAGCAGTACTTC. As protein: CASSLGGTSSYEQYF.

This clone was seen a single time. DNA of the CDR3: TGCGCCAGCAGCTTAGAGGCTAGCGGTACCGGGGAGCTGTTTTTT. Its translation is CASSLEASGTGELFF. The J gene is TRBJ2-2, the V gene TRBV5-1; 7 positions agree with TRBD2. The junction had 6 bases not matched to a gene; V was cut back by 2 bases and J by 5 bases. The CDR3 extends over 15 amino acids. The germline CDR1 and CDR2 sequences are SGHRS and YFSETQ.

V and J are TRBV28 and TRBJ1-5; 8 nucleotides agree with TRBD1. This CDR3 has 15 residues. V was clipped by 6 bases and J by 5 bases; unmatched bases: 9. Germline loops: CDR1 MDHEN, CDR2 SYDVKM. CDR3 DNA: TGTGCCAGCAGGCATTCCAGGGGGCCGGATCAGCCCCAGCATTTT. Translating it yields CASRHSRGPDQPQHF.

The gene calls are TRBV9 and TRBJ2-3; 9 bases agree with TRBD2. Germline CDR1 is SGDLS and CDR2 is YYNGEE. J lost 0 bases, V lost 0 bases, and 8 bases had no gene match. The CDR3 sequence is 18 residues long. The CDR3 DNA reads TGTGCCAGCAGCGTAGTTGGCGGACTAGCGAGAAGCACAGATACGCAGTATTTT. This encodes CASSVVGGLARSTDTQYF. Based on the CDR3 plus reference TRBV9 and TRBJ2-3, the full variable domain is DSGVTQTPKHLITATGQRVTLRCSPRSGDLSVYWYQQSLDQGLQFLIQYYNGEERAKGNILERFSAQQFPDLHSELNLSSLELGDSALYFCASSVVGGLARSTDTQYFGPGTRLTVL.

The chain combines TRBV19 with TRBJ2-1; 8 positions match TRBD2. The CDR3 contains 15 residues. Germline-derived CDR1 and CDR2 are LNHDA and SQIVND (reference sequence). The trim removed 4 bases at V and 2 bases at J, leaving 4 bases unmatched. Written as DNA, the CDR3 is TGTGCCAGTAGTACCGATAGCGGGGCCTACAATGAGCAGTTCTTC. It codes for CASSTDSGAYNEQFF.

The chain uses TRBV7-9 and TRBJ2-1, with 7 bases aligning to TRBD2. Germline loops: CDR1 SEHNR, CDR2 FQNEAQ (reference sequence). This CDR3 has 15 residues. V shed 2 bases, J shed 15 bases, and the junction held 16 bases outside the gene matches. The CDR3 sequence: CASSLIGGGKTIGFF. CDR3 bases: TGTGCCAGCAGCTTAATCGGCGGGGGAAAAACGATCGGGTTCTTC.

This clone has just one count. This CDR3 is CASSLVAGTGDTKTQYF. In nucleotides, the CDR3 is TGTGCCAGCAGCTTAGTGGCCGGGACCGGGGATACGAAGACCCAGTACTTC. The chain recombines TRBV7-9 with TRBJ2-5; D possibly matches TRBD1 or TRBD2 (5 bases each). The CDR3 length is 17 residues. Germline lookup yields CDR1 SEHNR and CDR2 FQNEAQ (reference sequence). The ends were cut back, 1 base at V and 6 bases at J, with 21 bases in the middle.

The chain links TRBV30 to TRBJ2-7; the match to TRBD1 covers 7 bases. The V and J ends lost 2 bases and 3 bases, in that order; junction bases with no gene match: 7. CDR3 size: 14 residues. CDR1 is GTSNPN and CDR2 is SVGIG in the germline V gene (reference sequence). CDR3 sequence (DNA): TGTGCCTGGAGTATCGAGACAGGGAACTACGAGCAGTACTTC. As protein: CAWSIETGNYEQYF.

The chain links TRBV7-9 to TRBJ1-1, with D unclear. The V gene lost 1 base and the J gene lost 7 bases, with 7 bases spanning the gap. The CDR3 loop spans 12 amino acids. Germline-derived CDR1 and CDR2 are SEHNR and FQNEAQ (reference sequence). CDR3 DNA sequence: TGTGCCAGCAGCTTAGACAAAGGTGAAGCTTTCTTT. Its protein is CASSLDKGEAFF.

The rearrangement links TRBV6-6 to TRBJ2-1, with TRBD2 as a possible D gene (5 bases). The CDR3 covers 13 residues. Germline V gene sequence: CDR1 MNHNY, CDR2 SVGAGI (reference sequence). The V end lost 6 bases, the J end lost 7 bases, and 13 bases lay between the germline ends. CDR3 nucleotides: TGTGCCAGCAGAGAAAACCCGGGGAATGAGCAGTTCTTC. Translation gives CASRENPGNEQFF.